This T cell receptor (beta chain) is from a study of breast tumors, draining lymph nodes, adjacent tissues. This clonotype was counted ten times or more. Samples came from axillary lymph nodes draining the breast cancer. TCRdb fed the multiplex PCR reads into MiXCR, producing one record per CDR3 protein. The data contain about 140,000 distinct CDR3 sequences, approximately 29% of them singletons. The V and J ends lost 4 bases and 9 bases respectively, with 10 bases between them. CDR1 and CDR2 (germline): SGHAT, FQNNGV. This CDR3 has 12 residues. The V and J genes are TRBV11-2 and TRBJ2-1; D is possibly TRBD2 (6 bases). This sequence was found in a female donor with breast cancer. Some clones in this sample may be carry-over from other donors' samples. What was sequenced was axillary lymph node tissue. In nucleotides, the CDR3 is TGTGCCAGCAGCTGGCAGGGAGGTGAGCAGTTCTTC. This gives the protein CASSWQGGEQFF. The full variable domain, rest sourced from reference TRBV11-2 and TRBJ2-1, is EAGVAQSPRYKIIEKRQSVAFWCNPISGHATLYWYQQILGQGPKLLIQFQNNGVVDDSQLPKDRFSAERLKGVDSTLKIQPAKLEDSAVYLCASSWQGGEQFFGPGTRLTVL.